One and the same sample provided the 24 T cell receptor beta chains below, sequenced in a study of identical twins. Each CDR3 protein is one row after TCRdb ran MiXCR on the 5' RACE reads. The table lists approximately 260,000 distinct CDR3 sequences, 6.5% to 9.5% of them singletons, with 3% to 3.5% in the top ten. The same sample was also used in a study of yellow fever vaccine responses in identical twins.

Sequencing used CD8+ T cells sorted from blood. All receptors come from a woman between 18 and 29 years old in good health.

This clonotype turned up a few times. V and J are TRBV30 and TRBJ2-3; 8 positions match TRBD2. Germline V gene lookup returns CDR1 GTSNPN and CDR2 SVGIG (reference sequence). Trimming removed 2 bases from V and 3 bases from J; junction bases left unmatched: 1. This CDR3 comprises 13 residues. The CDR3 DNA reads TGTGCCTGGAGTACGGGGGGGACAGATACGCAGTATTTT. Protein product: CAWSTGGTDTQYF.

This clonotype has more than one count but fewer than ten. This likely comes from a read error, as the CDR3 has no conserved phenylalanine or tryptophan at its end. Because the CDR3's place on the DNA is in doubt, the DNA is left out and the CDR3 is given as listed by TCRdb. The CDR3 loop reads CASSVGRSDGGLKY. The chain has TRBV9 and TRBJ2-4; TRBD1 reflects the table's D call only, with no check against the DNA. Termini included, the CDR3 measures 14 amino acids. Germline V gene data show CDR1 as SGDLS and CDR2 as YYNGEE.

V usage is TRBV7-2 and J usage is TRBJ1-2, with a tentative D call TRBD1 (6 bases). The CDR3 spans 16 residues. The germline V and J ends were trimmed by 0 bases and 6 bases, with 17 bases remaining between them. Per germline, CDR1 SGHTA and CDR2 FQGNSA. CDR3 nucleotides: TGTGCCAGCAGCTTAGCCTGGTTGGAGGGGGTAGATGGCTACACCTTC. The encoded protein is CASSLAWLEGVDGYTF.

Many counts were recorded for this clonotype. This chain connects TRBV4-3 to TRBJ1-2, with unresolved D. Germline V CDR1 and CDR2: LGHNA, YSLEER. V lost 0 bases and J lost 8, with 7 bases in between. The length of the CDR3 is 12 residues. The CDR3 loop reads CASSQDMGGYTF. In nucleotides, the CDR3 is TGCGCCAGCAGCCAAGATATGGGCGGCTACACCTTC.

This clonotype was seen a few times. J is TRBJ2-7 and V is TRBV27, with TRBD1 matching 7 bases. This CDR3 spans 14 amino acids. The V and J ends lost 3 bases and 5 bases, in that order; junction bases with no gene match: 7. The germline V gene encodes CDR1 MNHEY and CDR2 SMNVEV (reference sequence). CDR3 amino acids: CASSFMDRINEQYF. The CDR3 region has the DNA TGTGCCAGCAGTTTTATGGACAGGATAAACGAGCAGTACTTC.

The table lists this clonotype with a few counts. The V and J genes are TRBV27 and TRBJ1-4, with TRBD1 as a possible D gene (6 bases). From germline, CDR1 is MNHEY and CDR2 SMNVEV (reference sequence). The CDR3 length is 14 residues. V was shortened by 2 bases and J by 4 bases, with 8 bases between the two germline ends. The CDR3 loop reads CASSLRGYNEKLFF. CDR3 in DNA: TGTGCCAGCAGTTTAAGGGGGTATAATGAAAAACTGTTTTTT. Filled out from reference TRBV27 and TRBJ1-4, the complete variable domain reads EAQVTQNPRYLITVTGKKLTVTCSQNMNHEYMSWYRQDPGLGLRQIYYSMNVEVTDKGDVPEGYKVSRKEKRNFPLILESPSPNQTSLYFCASSLRGYNEKLFFGSGTQLSVL.

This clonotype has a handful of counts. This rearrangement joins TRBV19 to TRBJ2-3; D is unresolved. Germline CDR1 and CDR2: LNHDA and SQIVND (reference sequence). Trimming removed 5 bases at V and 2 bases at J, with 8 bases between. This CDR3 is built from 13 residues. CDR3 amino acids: CASSLYITDTQYF. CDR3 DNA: TGTGCCAGTAGTCTATACATCACAGATACGCAGTATTTT.

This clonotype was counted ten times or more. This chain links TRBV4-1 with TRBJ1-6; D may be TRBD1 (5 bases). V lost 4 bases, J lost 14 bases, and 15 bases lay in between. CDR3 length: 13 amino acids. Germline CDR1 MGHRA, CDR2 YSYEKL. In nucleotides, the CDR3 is TGCGCCAGCAGCCCACACCTTTCGGGGGCCCTCCACTTT. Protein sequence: CASSPHLSGALHF.

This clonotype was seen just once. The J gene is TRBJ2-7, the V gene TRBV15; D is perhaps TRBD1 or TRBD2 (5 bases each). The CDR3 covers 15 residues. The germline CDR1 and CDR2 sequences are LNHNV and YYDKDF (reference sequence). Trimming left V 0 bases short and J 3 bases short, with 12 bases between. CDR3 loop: CATSREISGSYEQYF. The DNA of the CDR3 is TGTGCCACCAGCAGAGAGATTTCAGGGAGCTACGAGCAGTACTTC.

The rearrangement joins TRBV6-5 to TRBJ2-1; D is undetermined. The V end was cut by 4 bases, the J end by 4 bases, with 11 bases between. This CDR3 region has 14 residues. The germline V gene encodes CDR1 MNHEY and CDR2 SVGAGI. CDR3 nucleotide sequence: TGTGCCAGCAGTTTACGCGCGAAGTACAATGAGCAGTTCTTC. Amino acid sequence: CASSLRAKYNEQFF.

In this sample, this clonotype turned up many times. CDR3 amino acids: CSVGRLAGPDNEQFF. The CDR3 nucleotides read TGCAGCGTTGGACGACTAGCGGGCCCCGACAATGAGCAGTTCTTC. The V and J genes are TRBV29-1 and TRBJ2-1; 10 positions match TRBD2. The V gene end was trimmed by 4 bases and the J gene end by 5 bases; junction bases not matched to a gene: 8. The CDR3 contains 15 residues. Germline CDR1 is SQVTM and CDR2 is ANQGSEA.

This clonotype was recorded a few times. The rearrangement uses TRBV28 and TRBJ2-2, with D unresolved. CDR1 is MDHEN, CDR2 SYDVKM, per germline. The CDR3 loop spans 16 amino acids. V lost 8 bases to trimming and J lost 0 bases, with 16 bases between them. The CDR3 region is CASAKAGPPNTGELFF. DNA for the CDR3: TGTGCCAGCGCTAAGGCTGGGCCCCCGAACACCGGGGAGCTGTTTTTT.

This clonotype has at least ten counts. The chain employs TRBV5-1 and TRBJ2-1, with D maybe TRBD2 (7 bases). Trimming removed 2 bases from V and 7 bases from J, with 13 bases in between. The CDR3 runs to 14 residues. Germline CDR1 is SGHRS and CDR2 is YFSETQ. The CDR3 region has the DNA TGCGCCAGCAGCTTACGGGGGGCTCTGAATGAGCAGTTCTTC. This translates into CASSLRGALNEQFF.

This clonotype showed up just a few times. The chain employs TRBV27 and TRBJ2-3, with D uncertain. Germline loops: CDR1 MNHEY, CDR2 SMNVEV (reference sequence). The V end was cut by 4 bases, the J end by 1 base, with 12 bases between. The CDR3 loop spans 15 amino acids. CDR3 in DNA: TGTGCCAGCAGTTCCCCCCAATCCGGCACAGATACGCAGTATTTT. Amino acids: CASSSPQSGTDTQYF.

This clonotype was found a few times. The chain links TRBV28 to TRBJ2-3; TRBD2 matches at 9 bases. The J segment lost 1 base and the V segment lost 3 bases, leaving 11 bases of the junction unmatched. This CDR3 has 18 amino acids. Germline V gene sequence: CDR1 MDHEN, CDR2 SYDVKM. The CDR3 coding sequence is TGTGCCAGCAGTTTGGGTAGCGGGAGACCGGTGGGCACAGATACGCAGTATTTT. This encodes CASSLGSGRPVGTDTQYF.

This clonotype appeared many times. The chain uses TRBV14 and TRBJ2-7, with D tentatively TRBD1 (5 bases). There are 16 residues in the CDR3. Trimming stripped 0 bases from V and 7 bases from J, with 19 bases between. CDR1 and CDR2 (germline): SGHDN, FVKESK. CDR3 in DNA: TGTGCCAGCAGCCAAGATTCTCGTTACAGGTTGTGGGAGCAGTACTTC. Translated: CASSQDSRYRLWEQYF.

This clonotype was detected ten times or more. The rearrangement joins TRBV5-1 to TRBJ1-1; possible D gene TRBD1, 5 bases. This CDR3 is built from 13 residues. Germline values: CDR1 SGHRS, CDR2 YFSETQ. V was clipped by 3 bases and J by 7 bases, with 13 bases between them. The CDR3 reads CASSSGGVGEAFF. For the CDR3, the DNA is TGCGCCAGCAGCTCTGGAGGGGTCGGTGAAGCTTTCTTT.

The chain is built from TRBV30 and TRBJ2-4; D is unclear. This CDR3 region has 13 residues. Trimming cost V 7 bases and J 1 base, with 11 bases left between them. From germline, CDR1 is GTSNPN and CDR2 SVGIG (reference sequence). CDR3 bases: TGTGCCTCCGAGGTAGCCGCCAAAAACATTCAGTACTTC. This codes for CASEVAAKNIQYF.

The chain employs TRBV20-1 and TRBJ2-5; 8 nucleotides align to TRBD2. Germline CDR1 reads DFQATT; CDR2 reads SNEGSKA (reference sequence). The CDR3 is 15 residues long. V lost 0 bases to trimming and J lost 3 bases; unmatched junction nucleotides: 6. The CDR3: CSARDLGAGEETQYF. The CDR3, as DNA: TGCAGTGCTAGAGATCTGGGAGCGGGAGAAGAGACCCAGTACTTC.

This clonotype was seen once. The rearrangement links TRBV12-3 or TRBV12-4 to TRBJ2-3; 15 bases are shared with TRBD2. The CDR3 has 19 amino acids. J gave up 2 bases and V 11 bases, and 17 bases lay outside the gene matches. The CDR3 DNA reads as TGTGCCTTCAGTACCCGGACTAGCGGGGGGGCCATCCTCACAGATACGCAGTATTTT. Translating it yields CAFSTRTSGGAILTDTQYF.

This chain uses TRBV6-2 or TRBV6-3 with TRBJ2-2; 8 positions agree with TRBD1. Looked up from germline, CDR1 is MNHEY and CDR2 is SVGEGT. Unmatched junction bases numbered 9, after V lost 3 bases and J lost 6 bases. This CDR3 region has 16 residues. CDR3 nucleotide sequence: TGTGCCAGCAGTTATACCGGGACAGGTTCGCCCGGGGAGCTGTTTTTT. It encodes CASSYTGTGSPGELFF.

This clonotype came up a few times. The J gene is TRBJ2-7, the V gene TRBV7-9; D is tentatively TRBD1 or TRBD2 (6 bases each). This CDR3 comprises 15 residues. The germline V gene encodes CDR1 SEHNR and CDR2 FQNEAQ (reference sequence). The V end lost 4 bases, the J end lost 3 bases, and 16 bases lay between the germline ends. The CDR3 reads CASSSMGGEGYEQYF. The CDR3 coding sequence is TGTGCCAGCAGCTCTATGGGGGGCGAAGGCTACGAGCAGTACTTC.

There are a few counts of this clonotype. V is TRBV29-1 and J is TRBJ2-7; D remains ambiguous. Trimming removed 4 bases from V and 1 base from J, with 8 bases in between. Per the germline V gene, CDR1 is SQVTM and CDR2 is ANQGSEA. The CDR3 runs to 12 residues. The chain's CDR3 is CSVASDSYEQYF. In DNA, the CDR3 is TGCAGCGTTGCCAGCGATTCCTACGAGCAGTACTTC.

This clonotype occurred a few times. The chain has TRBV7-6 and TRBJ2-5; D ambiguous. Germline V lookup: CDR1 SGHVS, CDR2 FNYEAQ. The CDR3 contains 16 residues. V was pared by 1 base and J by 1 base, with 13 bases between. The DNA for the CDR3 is TGTGCCAGCAGCTTAGGTGTAGCAACCGTCCAAGAGACCCAGTACTTC. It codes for CASSLGVATVQETQYF.